Here is one T cell receptor beta chain with its context. Its antigen is not identified. Brentuximab vedotin exposure varied, and every patient relapsed after autologous stem cell transplantation. Trimming removed 2 bases from V and 3 bases from J, with 11 bases in between. Germline V lookup: CDR1 SGDLS, CDR2 YYNGEE. This CDR3 region has 15 residues. Assay used: immunoSEQ multiplex PCR; TCRdb lists only in-frame clones, some missing. This table has tens of thousands of clones, about nine tenths appearing once. The data derive from a study of PD-1 blockade in classical Hodgkin lymphoma. Study observations and caveats: TCR diversity in CD4+, not CD8+, cells rose significantly by C4D1.

The J gene is TRBJ1-4, the V gene TRBV9; D uncertain. This receptor was taken from a human donor with classical Hodgkin lymphoma. Sequenced material: peripheral blood mononuclear cells (PBMCs), taken at baseline. The DNA of the CDR3 is TGTGCCAGCAGCGTCGGCCTGATGGCTAATGAAAAACTGTTTTTT. Translated, it gives CASSVGLMANEKLFF. The full variable domain, in which reference TRBV9 and TRBJ1-4 provide the parts outside the CDR3, is DSGVTQTPKHLITATGQRVTLRCSPRSGDLSVYWYQQSLDQGLQFLIQYYNGEERAKGNILERFSAQQFPDLHSELNLSSLELGDSALYFCASSVGLMANEKLFFGSGTQLSVL.